Included here is one T cell receptor (beta chain) sequence, with context. Its cognate antigen is unknown. The data stem from a study of CXCR3-negative and CXCR3-positive naive CD8 T cells. Study-wide points: Against CXCR3-negative naive cells, CXCR3-positive naive cells showed more hydrophobic TRB CDR3s.

There are 17 residues in the CDR3. CDR1 is SQVTM, CDR2 ANQGSEA, per germline. Each TRB cDNA library was prepared by 5' RACE (with UMI labels). TCRdb reanalyzed the 5' RACE reads and collapses them to one entry per CDR3 protein, without DNA. This listing includes over 100,000 distinct CDR3 sequences. The sequencing sample was made of naive CXCR3- CD8+ T cells from blood. Subset specified: CD45RO-CCR7+CD27+CD95- naive CD8+ T cells lacking CXCR3 (TNR3-). The TCR sequence derives from a human donor in good health. Some clones in this sample may be carry-over from other donors' samples. The chain recombines TRBV29-1 with TRBJ2-3; TCRdb gives TRBD2 as the D gene, but with no DNA this cannot be confirmed. CDR3 protein: CSVSGTSGGPSTDTQYF.